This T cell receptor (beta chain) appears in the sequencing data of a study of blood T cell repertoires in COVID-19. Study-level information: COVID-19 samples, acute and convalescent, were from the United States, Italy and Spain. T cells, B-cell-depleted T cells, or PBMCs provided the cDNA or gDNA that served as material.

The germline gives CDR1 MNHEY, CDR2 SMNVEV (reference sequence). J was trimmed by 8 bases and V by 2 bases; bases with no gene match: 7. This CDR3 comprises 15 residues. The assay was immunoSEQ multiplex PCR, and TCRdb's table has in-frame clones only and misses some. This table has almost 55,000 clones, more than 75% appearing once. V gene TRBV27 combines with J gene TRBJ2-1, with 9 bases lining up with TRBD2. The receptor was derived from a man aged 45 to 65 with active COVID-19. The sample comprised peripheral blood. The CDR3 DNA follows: TGTGCCAGCAGTTTAGGAGCGGGAGGTCGGCATGAGCAGTTCTTC. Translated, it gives CASSLGAGGRHEQFF.